This record covers a single TCR beta chain. The sample is drawn from a study of cytomegalovirus exposure and HLA in healthy donors. The germline V gene encodes CDR1 SEHNR and CDR2 FQNEAQ (reference sequence). The trim removed 0 bases at V and 5 bases at J, leaving 6 bases unmatched. CDR3 length: 16 residues. The PCR contained 60 Vbeta and 13 Jbeta primers. Profiled with immunoSEQ multiplex PCR; TCRdb holds only in-frame clones, not every one. Here the sample spans hundreds of thousands of clones, 72% being singletons. The receptor's source is a female donor in good health and CMV-seronegative. The rearrangement links TRBV7-9 to TRBJ1-1, with 10 bases that match TRBD1. Material for sequencing was PBMCs. The CDR3 loop reads CASSLAGTGARTEAFF. DNA of the CDR3: TGTGCCAGCAGCTTAGCCGGGACAGGGGCCCGGACTGAAGCTTTCTTT.